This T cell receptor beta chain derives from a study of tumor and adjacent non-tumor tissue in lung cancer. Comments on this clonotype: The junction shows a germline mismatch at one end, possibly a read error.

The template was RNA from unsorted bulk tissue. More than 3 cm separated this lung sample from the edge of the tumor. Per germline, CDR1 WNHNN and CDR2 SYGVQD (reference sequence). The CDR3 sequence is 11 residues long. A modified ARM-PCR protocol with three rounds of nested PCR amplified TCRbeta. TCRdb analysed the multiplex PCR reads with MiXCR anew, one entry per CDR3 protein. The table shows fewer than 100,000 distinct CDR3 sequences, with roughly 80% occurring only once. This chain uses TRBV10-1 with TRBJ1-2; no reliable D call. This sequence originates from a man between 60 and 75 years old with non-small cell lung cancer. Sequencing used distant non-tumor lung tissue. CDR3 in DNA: TGCGCTAGCAGCGACAACTTTGGCTACACCTTC. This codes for CASSDNFGYTF.